Listed here is a single TCR beta chain. Its antigen is as yet unknown. The CDR3 runs to 14 residues. Per the germline V gene, CDR1 is WNHNN and CDR2 is SYGVQD (reference sequence). Trimming removed 6 bases from V and 0 bases from J, with 8 bases in between. The source of the sample is a study of cytomegalovirus exposure and HLA in healthy donors. Background on the study: HLA-typed donors were the source of 82 million or so unique TCRs, which an early data release held.

Study observations and caveats: TRBV6-2, TRBV6-3 and some other V segments were unresolvable in 87-base-pair reads. Cytomegalovirus-associated status was assigned to 164 TCR beta chains.

The PCR made use of 60 Vbeta and 13 Jbeta primers. The repertoire was sequenced with immunoSEQ multiplex PCR; TCRdb's copy has only in-frame clones and lacks some. The sample yields under 110,000 clones, roughly four fifths seen once. The chain has TRBV10-1 and TRBJ2-2; D is undetermined. What was sequenced was PBMCs. The receptor was isolated from a middle-aged man in good health and CMV-seronegative. CDR3 sequence (DNA): TGCGCCAGCAGGGATACAGCGAACACCGGGGAGCTGTTTTTT. It translates to CASRDTANTGELFF.